The 26 T cell receptor beta chains listed next were all sequenced from one sample in a study of T cell repertoires in cytomegalovirus infection. TCRdb redid the calling of the reads with MiXCR, one entry per CDR3 protein. The table includes about 830,000 distinct CDR3 sequences, around a third detected once. For these receptors, no antigen is known. The sample was cultured CD8+ T cells from PBMCs, taken from culture after CMV antigen stimulation. The receptors stem from a human donor in good health (CMV status not recorded). Some clones in this sample may be carry-over from other donors' samples.

In this sample, this clonotype turned up a few times. CDR3 sequence reads: CASSQDQRGASTGELFF. Written as DNA, the CDR3 is TGCGCCAGCAGCCAAGATCAGCGGGGAGCCTCAACCGGGGAGCTGTTTTTT. The chain combines TRBV4-1 with TRBJ2-2; 7 bases map to TRBD2. Trimming cost V 0 bases and J 5 bases; bases outside gene matches: 9. The germline V gene has CDR1 MGHRA and CDR2 YSYEKL. This CDR3 is built from 17 residues.

This clonotype was counted a few times. The chain has TRBV7-9 and TRBJ1-1, with D hard to call. Trimming left V 1 base short and J 7 bases short, with 7 bases between. The CDR3 sequence is 12 residues long. The germline V gene has CDR1 SEHNR and CDR2 FQNEAQ (reference sequence). As DNA, the CDR3 is TGTGCCAGCAGCTTAGAAATCATTGAAGCTTTCTTT. Translation gives CASSLEIIEAFF.

The chain couples TRBV29-1 to TRBJ2-2, with unresolved D. The CDR3 totals 13 residues. The V gene's germline CDR1 is SQVTM and CDR2 ANQGSEA. The ends were cut back, 8 bases at V and 0 bases at J, with 10 bases in the middle. The DNA of the CDR3 is TGCAGCTTCGACACCCCGAACACCGGGGAGCTGTTTTTT. Translation: CSFDTPNTGELFF.

The genes are TRBV2 and TRBJ2-7; D might be TRBD1 (6 bases). Germline values: CDR1 SNHLY, CDR2 FYNNEI. The V end was cut by 7 bases, the J end by 2 bases, with 9 bases between. The CDR3 loop spans 12 amino acids. The CDR3 DNA reads TGTGCCAGCATGGACAGTCCCTACGAGCAGTACTTC. Amino acids: CASMDSPYEQYF.

The CDR3 DNA reads TGTGCCAGCTCAGAGCGGTTGGATACGCAGTATTTT. Translated, it gives CASSERLDTQYF. The chain has TRBV18 and TRBJ2-3; possible D gene TRBD2, 5 bases. The CDR3 is 12 residues long. CDR1 is KGHSH and CDR2 is LQKENI in the germline V gene. V lost 5 bases and J lost 6, with 9 bases in between.

The genes are TRBV6-1 and TRBJ2-7; 12 nucleotides agree with TRBD1. Germline CDR1 is MNHNS and CDR2 is SASEGT. The CDR3 is 14 amino acids. The ends lost 5 bases at V and 6 bases at J; junction bases unmatched: 5. The DNA of the CDR3 is TGTGCCAGCAGTCGACGGGACAGGGGGCTCGAGCAGTACGTC. Amino acid sequence: CASSRRDRGLEQYV.

The chain combines TRBV6-6 with TRBJ2-7; TRBD2 might be the D (5 bases). V lost 6 bases and J 0 bases, leaving 12 bases between the germline ends. Germline loops: CDR1 MNHNY, CDR2 SVGAGI (reference sequence). The CDR3 length is 14 residues. CDR3 DNA: TGTGCCAGCAGCCCGGACTTCCCCTCCTACGAGCAGTACTTC. Its translation is CASSPDFPSYEQYF.

This clonotype was recorded a few times. The chain uses TRBV12-3 or TRBV12-4 and TRBJ2-4; perhaps TRBD1 as D (5 bases). The CDR3 length is 12 residues. The V gene lost 5 bases and the J gene lost 6 bases, with 8 bases spanning the gap. The CDR3 reads CASSHDRNIQYF. DNA of the CDR3: TGTGCCAGCAGTCATGACAGAAACATTCAGTACTTC.

The chain has TRBV12-3 or TRBV12-4 and TRBJ1-2; D not resolved. This CDR3 has 15 residues. V was cut by 1 base and J by 7 bases, with 16 bases left in between. This chain's CDR3 is CASSLGAGQRIGYTF. The CDR3 coding sequence is TGTGCCAGCAGTTTAGGGGCCGGTCAGAGAATTGGCTACACCTTC.

The CDR3 sequence: CASRVRGIDNQPQHF. DNA of the CDR3: TGTGCCAGTAGGGTCAGGGGTATAGACAATCAGCCCCAGCATTTT. V gene TRBV19 combines with J gene TRBJ1-5; D possibly corresponds to TRBD1 (6 bases). Trimming pared 6 bases from V and 3 bases from J, leaving 15 bases between. The germline CDR1 and CDR2 sequences are LNHDA and SQIVND (reference sequence). The CDR3 sequence is 15 residues long.

A word on this clonotype: The conserved phenylalanine or tryptophan is not found at the CDR3 terminus, so this likely reflects a read error. The CDR3 DNA reads as TGTGCCACCAGTGATTTAGCCTCTAGCGCAGATACGCAGTATTTA. Its protein is CATSDLASSADTQYL. V gene TRBV24-1 combines with J gene TRBJ2-3; D possibly corresponds to TRBD2 (6 bases). The CDR3 runs 15 residues. The V gene lost 1 base and the J gene lost 4 bases, with 11 bases spanning the gap. Germline CDR1 KGHDR, CDR2 SFDVKD.

This clonotype was seen only a few times. This chain links TRBV4-3 with TRBJ2-1; 9 bases agree with TRBD1. This CDR3 is built from 16 residues. With V trimmed by 2 bases and J by 6 bases, 8 bases remained unmatched. Germline loops: CDR1 LGHNA, CDR2 YSLEER. The CDR3 is CASSQTDRGWINEQFF. The DNA for the CDR3 is TGCGCCAGCAGCCAAACCGACAGGGGGTGGATCAATGAGCAGTTCTTC.

V gene TRBV4-1 combines with J gene TRBJ2-1, with 7 nucleotides matching TRBD2. The CDR3 loop spans 15 amino acids. J lost 8 bases, V lost 5 bases, and 12 bases had no gene match. Per germline, CDR1 MGHRA and CDR2 YSYEKL. The CDR3 coding sequence is TGCGCCAGCAGCACAAGGGTTGGGGGGGATGATGAGCAGTTCTTC. This encodes CASSTRVGGDDEQFF.

The chain is built from TRBV7-8 and TRBJ2-2, with TRBD2 identical over 8 bases. V was pared by 10 bases and J by 6 bases, with 13 bases of the junction left unmatched. Germline CDR1 SGHVS, CDR2 FQNEAQ. The CDR3 contains 15 residues. The CDR3 DNA sequence: TGTGCCAAAAGTAGCGGGGATTCGTCTGCCGGGGAGCTGTTTTTT. Translation: CAKSSGDSSAGELFF.

This clonotype was observed a few times. The V gene is TRBV25-1, the J gene TRBJ2-2, with TRBD1 as a possible D gene (6 bases). Trimming shortened V by 4 bases and J by 0 bases, and 9 bases separated the two germline ends. Germline lookup yields CDR1 MGHDK and CDR2 SYGVNS. CDR3 length: 15 residues. The CDR3 DNA reads TGTGCCAGCAGTGTGGGGGCATCGAACACCGGGGAGCTGTTTTTT. It codes for CASSVGASNTGELFF.

This clonotype was seen many times. This chain connects TRBV7-6 to TRBJ2-3, with D hard to call. Per the germline V gene, CDR1 is SGHVS and CDR2 is FNYEAQ. This CDR3 contains 17 residues. Trimming stripped 0 bases from V and 3 bases from J, with 16 bases between. In nucleotides, the CDR3 is TGTGCCAGCAGCTTAGCCTCTGCCGACGATAAGACAGATACGCAGTATTTT. This gives the protein CASSLASADDKTDTQYF.

This chain links TRBV12-3 or TRBV12-4 with TRBJ2-7; D might be TRBD2 (6 bases). Between the trimmed V and J ends, which lost 7 bases and 10 bases, there was a span of 17 bases. The length of the CDR3 is 12 residues. CDR3 protein: CASISPEGFQYF. CDR3 bases: TGTGCCAGCATCTCCCCGGAGGGCTTTCAGTACTTC.

This rearrangement joins TRBV7-9 to TRBJ1-2; D not certain. Germline V gene lookup returns CDR1 SEHNR and CDR2 FQNEAQ (reference sequence). V was shortened by 4 bases and J by 8 bases, with 17 bases between the two germline ends. The CDR3 covers 14 residues. DNA of the CDR3: TGTGCCAGCAGCTCCACCGGGGTTCGGGTCGGCTACACCTTC. It encodes CASSSTGVRVGYTF.

J is TRBJ1-1 and V is TRBV4-1; the D is unclear. V lost 1 base and J lost 2, with 8 bases in between. This CDR3 has 14 residues. CDR1 is MGHRA, CDR2 YSYEKL, per germline. The CDR3 nucleotides read TGCGCCAGCAGCCAAGTACCCGACAACACTGAAGCTTTCTTT. This gives the protein CASSQVPDNTEAFF.

This clonotype has ten or more counts. V gene TRBV7-9 combines with J gene TRBJ1-3; TRBD1 might be the D (6 bases). CDR3 length: 17 amino acids. Germline CDR1 and CDR2: SEHNR and FQNEAQ (reference sequence). The V and J ends lost 0 bases and 0 bases respectively, with 12 bases between them. The CDR3 DNA follows: TGTGCCAGCAGCTTAGCAGCAGGGGCCAGCTCTGGAAACACCATATATTTT. Translation: CASSLAAGASSGNTIYF.

The chain combines TRBV19 with TRBJ1-1; the D is unclear. Germline CDR1 LNHDA, CDR2 SQIVND (reference sequence). This CDR3 spans 13 amino acids. The germline V and J ends were trimmed by 7 bases and 7 bases, with 16 bases remaining between them. The CDR3 DNA reads TGTGCCAGTAACTTCGGGGTCAGGAATGAAGCTTTCTTT. This sequence encodes CASNFGVRNEAFF. Full variable domain (rest looked up from reference TRBV19 and TRBJ1-1): DGGITQSPKYLFRKEGQNVTLSCEQNLNHDAMYWYRQDPGQGLRLIYYSQIVNDFQKGDIAEGYSVSREKKESFPLTVTSAQKNPTAFYLCASNFGVRNEAFFGQGTRLTVV.

The chain combines TRBV5-1 with TRBJ2-7; 7 positions match TRBD1. Germline CDR1 SGHRS, CDR2 YFSETQ. The CDR3 contains 18 residues. Unmatched junction bases numbered 15, after V lost 1 base and J lost 2 bases. Here the CDR3 reads CASSLYSYRGQNPYEQYF. The CDR3 DNA is TGCGCCAGCAGCTTGTACTCGTATAGGGGACAGAATCCCTACGAGCAGTACTTC.

This clonotype was observed a few times. An end of the junction differs from the germline gene, which may be a read error. The V gene is TRBV5-1, the J gene TRBJ1-2; 7 bases agree with TRBD1. The CDR3 runs to 16 residues. Germline loops: CDR1 SGHRS, CDR2 YFSETQ. The CDR3 protein is CASSFNEGESGQLVFF. The CDR3, as DNA: TGCGCCAGCAGCTTTAATGAGGGGGAGTCGGGACAGCTTGTATTCTTC.

This clonotype was picked up a small number of times. V is TRBV10-2 and J is TRBJ2-1; D possibly matches TRBD1 or TRBD2 (6 bases each). This CDR3 has 16 residues. V was pared by 5 bases and J by 5 bases, with 19 bases between. Per germline, CDR1 WSHSY and CDR2 SAAADI. The CDR3 spells CASSYLGAGPNNEQFF. In DNA, the CDR3 is TGCGCCAGCAGTTACCTGGGGGCGGGGCCCAACAATGAGCAGTTCTTC.

This clonotype was detected only a few times. The chain couples TRBV6-1 to TRBJ2-7, with D possibly TRBD1 on 5 matching bases. The germline V gene has CDR1 MNHNS and CDR2 SASEGT. V lost 6 bases and J lost 0, with 15 bases in between. CDR3 length equals 15 residues. The CDR3 DNA follows: TGTGCCAGCAGCCCCCTGAGGACAAGCTCCTACGAGCAGTACGTC. Translation: CASSPLRTSSYEQYV.

This clonotype turned up a few times. The chain is built from TRBV19 and TRBJ2-2; D remains unclear. The germline V and J ends were trimmed by 4 bases and 0 bases, with 6 bases remaining between them. The CDR3 length is 14 residues. CDR1 LNHDA and CDR2 SQIVND come from the germline V gene (reference sequence). The CDR3 spells CASSRVSNTGELFF. CDR3 DNA sequence: TGTGCCAGTAGTAGGGTTTCGAACACCGGGGAGCTGTTTTTT.